The entry that follows covers one T cell receptor beta chain sequence. It lacks a known antigen. Base qualities are not recorded, but no much larger clone differs from it by a single base. This specimen comes from a study of blood T cell repertoires in COVID-19 (dated by TCRdb to between 2020 and 2021). Study-level background: Samples covering the acute and convalescent phases of COVID-19 were provided by collaborators in the United States, Italy and Spain. The prospective study material was composed of cDNA or gDNA derived from T cells, B-cell-depleted T cells, or PBMCs. Subjects who had been exposed to COVID-19, were actively infected with it, or had recovered from it provided the deeply sampled blood TCRbeta repertoires that made up the dataset. The repertoires were made available in a free public database intended to serve as a resource for research on the immune response to SARS-CoV-2. Samples were obtained from the ongoing ImmuneRACE study (first 160 participants) and from 1,254 subjects provided by 6 global collaborators. A de-identified subject ID, COVID-19 status, age in years and sex were almost always included in the sample metadata. HLA class I and class II types, where available, came from metadata supplied by the sample provider rather than from assay-based typing.

In the prospective study, participants were about 18 to 100 years old, resided in 24 geographic areas of the United States, and were enrolled through a virtual design. Cohort assignment in the prospective study relied on participant-reported clinical history from a screening survey and a study questionnaire. Exposed participants had been in contact, within 2 weeks of entering the study, with a person who had a PCR-confirmed or clinician-diagnosed case of COVID-19. In the prospective study, mobile phlebotomists collected whole blood, serum and a nasopharyngeal or oropharyngeal swab from each participant. Participants in the prospective study had the option to provide additional blood draws and questionnaires over an approximately 2-month period. Before DNA extraction, blood samples from the prospective study were shipped at room temperature or frozen. The investigation overall reported the following: Clinical and demographic metadata were provided uncurated, with the amount varying by source and participant.

TCRbeta CDR3 regions were amplified from genomic DNA using the immunoSEQ Assay, a bias-controlled multiplex PCR. Per the original workflow: The number of nucleated cells in each sample was estimated by amplification of reference gene primers within the assay. To quantify the absolute abundance of each unique TCRbeta CDR3 rearrangement, sequence reads were collapsed and filtered. For each sample, productive Simpson clonality was calculated as the square root of Simpson's diversity index over productive rearrangements. This is the immuneACCESS table as TCRdb keeps it, with only in-frame sequences that have V and J called. A part of the clones is gone; compared with another copy, unresolved V genes explain less than half, and the rest is unexplained. From that table come the V and J calls and clone size; the DNA was used to work out D and trimming. The table for this sample lists more than 350,000 clones; 88% of them were counted only once. Jointly, the top ten make up around 1.5% of the sample.

The germline V gene (reference sequence) sets CDR1 to LNHNV and CDR2 to YYDKDF. The CDR3 holds 14 amino acids from the cysteine to the phenylalanine. Left in the record is the CDR3 DNA by itself, 42 bases read in frame from the first base. Clipping removes 4 bases from V and 7 bases from J, with 7 as the unmatched junction base count. The sequenced material came from PBMCs or T cells enriched from blood (not recorded which). The sequence links TRBV15 to TRBJ2-3, with TRBD2 matching 8 junction bases. This receptor was obtained from a woman aged 18-29 years who had been exposed to COVID-19. The CDR3 sequence is CATSTGGEKNTQYF. The sequence in DNA is TGTGCCACCAGCACGGGAGGGGAAAAGAATACGCAGTATTTT.